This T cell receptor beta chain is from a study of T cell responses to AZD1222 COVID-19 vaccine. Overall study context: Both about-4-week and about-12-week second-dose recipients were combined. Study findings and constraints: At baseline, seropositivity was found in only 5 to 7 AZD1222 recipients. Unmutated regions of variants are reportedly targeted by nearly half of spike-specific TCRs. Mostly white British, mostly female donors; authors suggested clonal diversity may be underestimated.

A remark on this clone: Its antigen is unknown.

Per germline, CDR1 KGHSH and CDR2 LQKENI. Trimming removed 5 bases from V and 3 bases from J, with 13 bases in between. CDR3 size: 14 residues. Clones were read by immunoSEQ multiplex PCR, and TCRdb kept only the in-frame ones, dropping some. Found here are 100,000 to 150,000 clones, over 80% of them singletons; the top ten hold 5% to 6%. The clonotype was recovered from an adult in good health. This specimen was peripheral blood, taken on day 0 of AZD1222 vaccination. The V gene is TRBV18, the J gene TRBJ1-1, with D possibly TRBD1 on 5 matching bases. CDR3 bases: TGTGCCAGCTCAGACAGCTGGAGAGACACTGAAGCTTTCTTT. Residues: CASSDSWRDTEAFF.